The source of this T cell receptor (beta chain) is a study of response to subunit inactivated influenza vaccine. The sample holds a few counts of this clonotype. Its antigen is undetermined. A single record per CDR3 protein comes from TCRdb applying MiXCR to the RT-PCR reads. The sample records 650,000 or so distinct CDR3 sequences, around 15% being singletons. Notes on the study in general: It was the authors' suggestion that each seasonal influenza vaccination recruits few new T cells.

V was clipped by 4 bases and J by 0 bases, with 13 bases between them. The length of the CDR3 is 16 residues. The germline V gene has CDR1 MNHEY and CDR2 SMNVEV (reference sequence). The sample here was PBMCs from blood, taken 14 to 15 days before vaccination. The V gene is TRBV27, the J gene TRBJ2-1; tentatively, D is TRBD2 (7 bases). This TCR was recovered from a man aged 50 or older who received an inactivated influenza vaccine. The CDR3 reads CASSSRGASSYNEQFF. CDR3 bases: TGTGCCAGCAGTTCCCGGGGGGCAAGCTCCTACAATGAGCAGTTCTTC.